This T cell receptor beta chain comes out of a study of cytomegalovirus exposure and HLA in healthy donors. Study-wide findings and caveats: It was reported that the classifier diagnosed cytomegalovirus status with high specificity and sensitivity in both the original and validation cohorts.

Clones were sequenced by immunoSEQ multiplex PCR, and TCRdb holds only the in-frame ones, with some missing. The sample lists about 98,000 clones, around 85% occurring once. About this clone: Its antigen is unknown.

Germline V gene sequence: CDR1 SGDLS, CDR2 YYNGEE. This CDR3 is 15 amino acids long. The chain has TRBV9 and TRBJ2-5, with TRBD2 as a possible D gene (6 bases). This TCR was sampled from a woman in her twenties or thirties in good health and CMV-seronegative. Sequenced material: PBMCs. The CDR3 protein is CGARGRYGGQGTQYF. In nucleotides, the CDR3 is TGTGGCGCCCGGGGGAGGTATGGAGGGCAGGGGACCCAGTACTTC.